A selection of T cell receptor beta chains follows, all from one sample in a study of shared clonotypes between healthy human individuals. Method: immunoSEQ multiplex PCR; TCRdb's copy keeps in-frame clones and lacks some. The sample holds around 700,000 clones, 92% seen once. Sequencing used naive CD8+ T cells sorted from blood. The receptors derive from a man aged 25 to 40 in good health. Both conserved end residues are part of each CDR3. A D gene is named only where the DNA matches it firmly. Only some rows state a clone size, as once, few, many or a class for expanded clones.

d_call	clone_size	j_call	v_call	cdr3_nt	cdr3_aa
TRBD2	NA	TRBJ2-1	TRBV27	TGTGCCACCCGAACCCCGGGACTAGCGGGGTACAATGAGCAGTTCTTC	CATRTPGLAGYNEQFF
TRBD2	NA	TRBJ2-1	TRBV25-1	TGTGCCAGCAGTGAATGGACTAGCGGGGACAATGAGCAGTTCTTC	CASSEWTSGDNEQFF
NA	NA	TRBJ2-7	TRBV10-1	TGCGCCAGCAGTGACAGTCGTTTCTACGAGCAGTACTTC	CASSDSRFYEQYF
NA	NA	TRBJ1-2	TRBV9	TGTGCCAGCAGCGTCTATTCCAGGCCAAACCCAAACTATGGCTACACCTTC	CASSVYSRPNPNYGYTF
NA	NA	TRBJ2-7	TRBV4-3	TGCGCCAGCAGCCAAGAGATTGGGACGAACTCCTACGAGCAGTACTTC	CASSQEIGTNSYEQYF
NA	NA	TRBJ2-3	TRBV6-6	TGTGCCAGCAGTTACTCGGCAGGGTACGCAGATACGCAGTATTTT	CASSYSAGYADTQYF
TRBD1	NA	TRBJ2-7	TRBV7-9	TGTGCCAGCAGCTTCGGACAGGGAATACACTACGAGCAGTACTTC	CASSFGQGIHYEQYF
NA	NA	TRBJ2-1	TRBV27	TGTGCCAGCAGTTCCCCCACCTACAATGAGCAGTTCTTC	CASSSPTYNEQFF
TRBD1	once	TRBJ1-2	TRBV27	TGTGCCAGCAGTTTGGGGACAGGGGGCAATGGCTACACCTTC	CASSLGTGGNGYTF
NA	NA	TRBJ2-7	TRBV19	TGTGCCAGTAGTATAGTTGGCAGTGACTACGAGCAGTACTTC	CASSIVGSDYEQYF
TRBD2	NA	TRBJ2-1	TRBV9	TGTGCCAGCAGCGTCGGGACTAGCGGGAGGGCTACTGAGCAGTTCTTC	CASSVGTSGRATEQFF
TRBD1	NA	TRBJ2-1	TRBV10-2	TGCGCCAGCAACGACAGGGGGCTTTACAATGAGCAGTTCTTC	CASNDRGLYNEQFF
TRBD2	NA	TRBJ2-3	TRBV28	TGTGCCAGCAGCGGACTAGCGGGAGGGGTGAAGACAGATACGCAGTATTTT	CASSGLAGGVKTDTQYF
NA	NA	TRBJ2-7	TRBV27	TGTGCCAGCAGTTTATATAAGAGGAGCTCCTACGAGCAGTACTTC	CASSLYKRSSYEQYF
TRBD1	NA	TRBJ2-3	TRBV9	TGTGCCAGCAGCGCCGGGACAGGGGCTTTCACAGATACGCAGTATTTT	CASSAGTGAFTDTQYF
NA	NA	TRBJ1-2	TRBV5-4	TGTGCCAGCAGTTCCCAGGGCGCGGCTTTTGGCTACACCTTC	CASSSQGAAFGYTF
TRBD1	NA	TRBJ1-1	TRBV10-3	TGTGCCATCAGTCCGACAGGGGAGAACACTGAAGCTTTCTTT	CAISPTGENTEAFF
NA	NA	TRBJ1-5	TRBV7-2	TGTGCCAGCAGCTTAAATGGGAGAAATCAGCCCCAGCATTTT	CASSLNGRNQPQHF
NA	once	TRBJ2-2	TRBV25-1	TGTGCCAGCAGTCTTAGCGGGAACACCGGGGAGCTGTTTTTT	CASSLSGNTGELFF
NA	NA	TRBJ1-2	TRBV4-1	TGCGCCAGCAGCCAAGAACCACCCCCGACCGTGAGCTACACCTTC	CASSQEPPPTVSYTF
NA	NA	TRBJ1-1	TRBV27	TGTGCCAGCAGTTCCAGGGAGGGCACTGAAGCTTTCTTT	CASSSREGTEAFF
NA	NA	TRBJ1-1	TRBV27	TGTGCCAGCAGTTTACGAGCAACGAACACTGAAGCTTTCTTT	CASSLRATNTEAFF
TRBD2	NA	TRBJ2-3	TRBV19	TGTGCCAGTAGTCGGACTAGCGGGAGTGTCACAGATACGCAGTATTTT	CASSRTSGSVTDTQYF
NA	NA	TRBJ1-1	TRBV27	TGTGCCAGCAGTTGGGGGGGCTCAGACACTGAAGCTTTCTTT	CASSWGGSDTEAFF
NA	NA	TRBJ2-7	TRBV7-2	TGTGCCAGCAGCCCGAGCGCGTCAGAGGTCTCCTACGAGCAGTACTTC	CASSPSASEVSYEQYF
NA	once	TRBJ1-3	TRBV7-9	TGTGCCAGCAGCCCAGGTCCTCTACAGGGCTCTGGAAACACCATATATTTT	CASSPGPLQGSGNTIYF
TRBD1	NA	TRBJ2-5	TRBV6-5	TGTGCCAGCAGTGTGGACAGGGAAGAGACCCAGTACTTC	CASSVDREETQYF
NA	NA	TRBJ2-1	TRBV7-9	TGTGCCAGCAGCTTAGGAGGCATCCCGCAGGTCAATGAGCAGTTCTTC	CASSLGGIPQVNEQFF
NA	NA	TRBJ2-5	TRBV7-9	TGTGCCAGCAGCTTAGACAGCGGAGAAGAGACCCAGTACTTC	CASSLDSGEETQYF
TRBD1	once	TRBJ1-1	TRBV28	TGTGCCAGCAGTTTAGCCTTCGACAGGGGGCGTGGAGCTGAAGCTTTCTTT	CASSLAFDRGRGAEAFF
NA	NA	TRBJ1-3	TRBV4-1	TGCGCCAGCAGCCAAGGTCTGAGCTCTGGAAACACCATATATTTT	CASSQGLSSGNTIYF
NA	NA	TRBJ2-7	TRBV29-1	TGCAGCGTTGCGCAGGGCCGTACGATGACCGAGCAGTACTTC	CSVAQGRTMTEQYF